Listed below are T cell receptor beta chains from one sample, sequenced in a study of neurological immune-mediated disorders. TCRdb used MiXCR to reprocess the 5' RACE reads, holding one entry per CDR3 protein. The sample carries some 61,000 distinct CDR3 sequences, less than 4% recorded once. Sequenced sample: PBMCs. The receptors originated from a young man with multiple sclerosis. CDR3s include the opening cysteine and the closing phenylalanine or tryptophan. A D gene is named only where the DNA matches it firmly. Size is omitted from some rows. Given values are once, few, many or a class for expanded clones.

v_call	clone_size	cdr3_length	d_call	j_call	cdr3_aa	cdr3_nt
TRBV14	many	16	-	TRBJ2-1	CASSQGWHLSYNEQFF	TGTGCCAGCAGCCAAGGATGGCACCTCTCCTACAATGAGCAGTTCTTC
TRBV7-9	few	13	TRBD1	TRBJ1-2	CASSRDRGPGYTF	TGTGCCAGCAGCCGGGACAGGGGACCTGGCTACACCTTC
TRBV7-6	-	14	-	TRBJ2-5	CASSLHRTQETQYF	TGTGCCAGCAGCCTCCACAGGACCCAAGAGACCCAGTACTTC
TRBV2	many	15	-	TRBJ2-7	CASSEGSRAGYEQYF	TGTGCCAGCAGTGAAGGGTCGAGGGCCGGCTACGAGCAGTACTTC
TRBV20-1	many	13	-	TRBJ1-4	CSAYPGIHEKLFF	TGCAGTGCTTATCCGGGGATTCATGAAAAACTGTTTTTT
TRBV7-6	many	14	-	TRBJ2-7	CASSPRGASYEQYF	TGTGCCAGCAGCCCCCGGGGGGCCTCCTACGAGCAGTACTTC
TRBV6-6	many	15	TRBD1	TRBJ1-2	CASSYSPEGAAGYTF	TGTGCCAGCAGTTACTCGCCTGAGGGGGCGGCTGGCTACACCTTC
TRBV7-2	many	15	TRBD1	TRBJ2-7	CASSPAGTAFYEQYF	TGTGCCAGCAGCCCAGCCGGGACAGCCTTCTACGAGCAGTACTTC
TRBV11-2	many	14	-	TRBJ1-1	CASSFLHGNTEAFF	TGTGCCAGCAGCTTTTTACACGGGAACACTGAAGCTTTCTTT
TRBV20-1	many	13	-	TRBJ2-7	CSAHDGISYEQYF	TGCAGTGCTCATGACGGAATTTCCTACGAGCAGTACTTC
TRBV12-3/TRBV12-4	many	13	-	TRBJ2-3	CASTGQLTDTQYF	TGTGCCAGTACAGGGCAACTCACAGATACGCAGTATTTT
TRBV19	-	13	-	TRBJ2-3	CASQIGGSDTQYF	TGTGCCAGCCAAATAGGGGGTTCAGATACGCAGTATTTT
TRBV3-1	many	14	-	TRBJ1-1	CASSQAGSGTEAFF	TGTGCCAGCAGCCAAGCAGGGTCGGGGACTGAAGCTTTCTTT
TRBV9	many	17	TRBD2	TRBJ2-1	CASSVVSGGISYNEQFF	TGTGCCAGCAGCGTAGTGAGCGGGGGGATCTCCTACAATGAGCAGTTCTTC
TRBV29-1	many	13	-	TRBJ2-7	CSVVMAGRYEQYF	TGCAGCGTTGTCATGGCAGGGAGGTACGAGCAGTACTTC
TRBV20-1	many	15	TRBD2	TRBJ2-7	CSASRAGGLFHEQYF	TGCAGTGCTAGTAGGGCGGGGGGGCTGTTCCACGAGCAGTACTTC
TRBV7-2	-	16	-	TRBJ2-1	CASSLLAVSSYNEQFF	TGTGCCAGCAGCCTCTTAGCGGTTTCCTCCTACAATGAGCAGTTCTTC
TRBV5-6	many	14	TRBD1	TRBJ2-7	CASSGRTGNYEQYF	TGTGCCAGCAGCGGAAGGACAGGGAACTACGAGCAGTACTTC
TRBV20-1	many	14	TRBD2	TRBJ2-3	CSARVLAGGDTQYF	TGCAGTGCAAGAGTGCTAGCGGGGGGGGATACGCAGTATTTT
TRBV20-1	many	13	TRBD2	TRBJ2-1	CSVLSGGADEQFF	TGCAGTGTCCTTTCCGGGGGGGCCGATGAGCAGTTCTTC
TRBV5-1	few	19	TRBD2	TRBJ2-1	CASSSRTSGGATGYNEQFF	TGCGCCAGCAGCTCCAGAACTAGCGGGGGGGCAACGGGCTACAATGAGCAGTTCTTC
TRBV7-2	few	18	TRBD2	TRBJ2-3	CASSSTSSGGLRTDTQYF	TGTGCCAGCAGCTCTACCTCAAGCGGGGGGCTCCGCACAGATACGCAGTATTTT
TRBV14	many	11	-	TRBJ2-7	CASSLGIEQYF	TGTGCCAGCAGTTTGGGCATCGAGCAGTACTTC
TRBV6-6	many	14	-	TRBJ1-1	CASALGGMNTEAFF	TGTGCCAGTGCCCTTGGGGGGATGAACACTGAAGCTTTCTTT
TRBV6-5	many	15	TRBD1	TRBJ1-6	CASSGWDSRNSPLHF	TGTGCCAGCAGTGGCTGGGACAGTCGCAATTCACCCCTCCACTTT
TRBV20-1	many	16	-	TRBJ2-6	CSAPRGPPSGANVLTF	TGCAGTGCACCGAGGGGCCCCCCCTCTGGGGCCAACGTCCTGACTTTC
TRBV20-1	many	16	-	TRBJ2-5	CSALAYPAGGRKTQYF	TGCAGTGCTCTAGCATACCCGGCAGGGGGGAGAAAGACCCAGTACTTC
TRBV20-1	many	13	-	TRBJ1-2	CSARQSQGYGYTF	TGCAGTGCCAGACAGTCCCAGGGTTATGGCTACACCTTC
TRBV20-1	many	14	-	TRBJ1-1	CSARAQGPNTEAFF	TGCAGTGCTAGAGCGCAGGGGCCGAACACTGAAGCTTTCTTT
TRBV20-1	many	13	TRBD2	TRBJ2-3	CSLSGVATDTQYF	TGCAGCCTTAGCGGGGTTGCCACAGATACGCAGTATTTT
TRBV12-3/TRBV12-4	many	13	-	TRBJ1-1	CASSRGRNTEAFF	TGTGCCAGCAGCCGCGGACGGAACACTGAAGCTTTCTTT
TRBV7-2	few	12	-	TRBJ1-2	CASSLVQGIHTF	TGTGCCAGCAGCTTAGTACAGGGCATACACACCTTC
TRBV7-2	many	15	-	TRBJ2-5	CASSLGRGFGETQYF	TGTGCCAGCAGCTTAGGAAGGGGGTTTGGAGAGACCCAGTACTTC
TRBV6-5	many	14	-	TRBJ1-4	CASSYDNGNEKLFF	TGTGCCAGCAGTTATGACAACGGAAACGAAAAACTGTTTTTT
TRBV6-2/TRBV6-3	few	14	-	TRBJ2-1	CASSYVNSGIEQFF	TGTGCCAGCAGTTACGTGAACAGCGGAATTGAGCAGTTCTTC
TRBV4-1	many	15	TRBD2	TRBJ2-1	CASSHYSGANNEQFF	TGCGCCAGCAGCCATTATAGCGGGGCCAACAATGAGCAGTTCTTC
TRBV4-3	many	17	TRBD2	TRBJ2-3	CASSQGFSGGGTDTQYF	TGCGCCAGCAGCCAGGGGTTTAGCGGGGGAGGCACAGATACGCAGTATTTT
TRBV5-1	many	15	-	TRBJ1-4	CASSGTGSPNEKLFF	TGCGCCAGCAGCGGAACAGGGTCTCCTAATGAAAAACTGTTTTTT
TRBV6-6	many	16	TRBD2	TRBJ2-3	CASSYMGGGERDTQYF	TGTGCCAGCAGTTACATGGGCGGGGGGGAGAGAGATACGCAGTATTTT
TRBV6-7	many	16	TRBD1	TRBJ1-3	CASSYSDRVTGNTIYF	TGTGCCAGCAGTTACTCGGACAGGGTGACTGGAAACACCATATATTTT
TRBV18	many	15	-	TRBJ2-7	CASSPDRTHAYEQYF	TGTGCCAGCTCACCAGACAGGACTCACGCCTACGAGCAGTACTTC
TRBV12-3/TRBV12-4	many	14	TRBD1	TRBJ1-1	CASSSGQGDTEAFF	TGTGCCAGCAGTTCAGGACAGGGCGACACTGAAGCTTTCTTT
TRBV20-1	many	15	-	TRBJ2-4	CSASWDGLAKNIQYF	TGCAGTGCTAGCTGGGACGGACTAGCCAAAAACATTCAGTACTTC
TRBV21-1	many	15	-	TRBJ1-3	CASSKTRRGGNTIYF	TGTGCCAGCAGCAAAACTCGTCGGGGTGGAAACACCATATATTTT